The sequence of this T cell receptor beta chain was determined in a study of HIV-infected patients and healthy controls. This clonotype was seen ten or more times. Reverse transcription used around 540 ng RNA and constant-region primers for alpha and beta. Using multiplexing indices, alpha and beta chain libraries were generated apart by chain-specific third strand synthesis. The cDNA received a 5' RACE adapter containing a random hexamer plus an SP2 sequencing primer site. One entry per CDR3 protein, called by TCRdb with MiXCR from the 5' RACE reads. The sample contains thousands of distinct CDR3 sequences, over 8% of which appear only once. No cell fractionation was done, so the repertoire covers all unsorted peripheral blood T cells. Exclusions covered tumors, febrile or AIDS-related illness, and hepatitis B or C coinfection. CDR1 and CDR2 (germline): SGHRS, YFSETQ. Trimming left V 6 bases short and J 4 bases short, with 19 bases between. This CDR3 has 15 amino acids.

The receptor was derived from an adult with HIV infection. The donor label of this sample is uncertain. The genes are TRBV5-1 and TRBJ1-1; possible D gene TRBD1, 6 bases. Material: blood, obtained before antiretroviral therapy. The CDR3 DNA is TGCGCCAGCACCCCCCGGTGGGGGCCTGGCACTGAAGCTTTCTTT. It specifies CASTPRWGPGTEAFF.